The TCR beta chain described here comes from a study of blood T cell repertoires in COVID-19. At the level of the study: Both acute and convalescent COVID-19 samples were obtained from the United States, Italy and Spain. T cells, B-cell-depleted T cells, or PBMCs supplied cDNA or gDNA.

Residents of 24 US areas, aged about 18 to 95 years, made up the participants. J lost 0 bases, V lost 4 bases, and 3 bases had no gene match. There are 14 residues in the CDR3. CDR1 and CDR2 (germline): SGHNT, YYREEE (reference sequence). Original methodology: Cell counts per sample came from amplifying reference gene primers. The protocol was immunoSEQ multiplex PCR, while the TCRdb copy is restricted to in-frame clones and leaves out a portion. The V and J calls and the clone size are those of that table, but D and trimming were determined from the DNA. This sample yields around 240,000 clones, of which about 90% are seen a single time; 1.2% belongs to the top ten.

The gene calls are TRBV5-4 and TRBJ1-1; 7 positions agree with TRBD1. Sequences were obtained from PBMCs or T cells enriched from blood (not recorded which). The sequence came from a human donor in a cohort exposed to, infected with or recovered from COVID-19 (not recorded which). The donor label of this sample is uncertain. CDR3 nucleotides: TGTGCCAGCAGCCGGGACAGAATGAACACTGAAGCTTTCTTT. Protein product: CASSRDRMNTEAFF.